This T cell receptor (beta chain) was observed in a study of blood T cell repertoires in COVID-19. Study context: There were acute and convalescent COVID-19 samples, and they came from the United States, Italy and Spain. PBMCs, B-cell-depleted T cells, or T cells provided the cDNA or gDNA that made up the material.

Original data processing: Reference gene primer amplification gave nucleated cell count estimates. Measured with immunoSEQ multiplex PCR; TCRdb has only the in-frame clones, and not every one. Clone size and the V and J calls come from that table; the DNA yielded D and trimming. The sample consists of fewer than 200,000 clones, 80% to 90% of them appearing once. This CDR3 is built from 14 residues. Germline CDR1 and CDR2: KGHDR and SFDVKD. Trimming took off 0 bases at V and 1 base at J, with 3 bases between the two ends. The TCR was taken from a woman aged 18 to 35 who had recovered from COVID-19. This chain joins TRBV24-1 and TRBJ1-3; D remains unclear. The sequenced sample consisted of peripheral blood. The chain's CDR3 is CATSDLQSGNTIYF. CDR3 in DNA: TGTGCCACCAGTGATTTGCAATCTGGAAACACCATATATTTT.